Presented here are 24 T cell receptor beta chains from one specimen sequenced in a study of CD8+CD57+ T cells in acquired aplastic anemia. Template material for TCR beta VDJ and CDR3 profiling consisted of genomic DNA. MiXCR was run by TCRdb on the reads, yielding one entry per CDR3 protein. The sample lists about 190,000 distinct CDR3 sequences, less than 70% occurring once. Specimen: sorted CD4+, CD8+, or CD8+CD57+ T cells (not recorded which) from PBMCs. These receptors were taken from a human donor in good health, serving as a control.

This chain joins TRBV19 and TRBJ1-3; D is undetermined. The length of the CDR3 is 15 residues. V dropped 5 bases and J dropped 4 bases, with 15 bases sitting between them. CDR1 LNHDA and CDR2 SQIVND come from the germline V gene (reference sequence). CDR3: CASSGPDFLGNTIYF. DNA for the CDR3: TGTGCCAGTAGTGGGCCGGACTTCCTCGGAAACACCATATATTTT. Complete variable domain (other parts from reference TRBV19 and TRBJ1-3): DGGITQSPKYLFRKEGQNVTLSCEQNLNHDAMYWYRQDPGQGLRLIYYSQIVNDFQKGDIAEGYSVSREKKESFPLTVTSAQKNPTAFYLCASSGPDFLGNTIYFGEGSWLTVV.

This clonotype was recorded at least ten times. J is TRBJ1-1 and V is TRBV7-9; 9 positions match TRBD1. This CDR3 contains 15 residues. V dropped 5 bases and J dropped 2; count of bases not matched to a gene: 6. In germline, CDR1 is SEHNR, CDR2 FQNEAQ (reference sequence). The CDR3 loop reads CASSVWDRENTEAFF. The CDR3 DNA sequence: TGTGCCAGCAGCGTATGGGACAGGGAAAACACTGAAGCTTTCTTT.

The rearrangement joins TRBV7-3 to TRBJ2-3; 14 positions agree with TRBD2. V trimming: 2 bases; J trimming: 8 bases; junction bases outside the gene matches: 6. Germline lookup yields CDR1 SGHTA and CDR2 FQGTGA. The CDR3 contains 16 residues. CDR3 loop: CASSLAPGLAGVTQYF. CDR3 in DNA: TGTGCCAGCAGCTTAGCCCCGGGACTAGCGGGGGTTACGCAGTATTTT.

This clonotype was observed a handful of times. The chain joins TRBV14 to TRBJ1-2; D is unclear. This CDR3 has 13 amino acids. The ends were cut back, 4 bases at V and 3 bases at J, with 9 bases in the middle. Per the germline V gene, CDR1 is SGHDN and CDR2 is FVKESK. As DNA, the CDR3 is TGTGCCAGCAGCCGGAAGGATTACTATGGCTACACCTTC. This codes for CASSRKDYYGYTF.

The CDR3 here is CASSSSGTGYGYTF. The CDR3 DNA reads TGTGCCAGCAGCTCTTCGGGGACAGGCTATGGCTACACCTTC. J is TRBJ1-2 and V is TRBV7-2, with 8 bases lining up with TRBD1. Germline-derived CDR1 and CDR2 are SGHTA and FQGNSA. The ends lost 4 bases at V and 4 bases at J; junction bases unmatched: 5. This CDR3 has 14 amino acids.

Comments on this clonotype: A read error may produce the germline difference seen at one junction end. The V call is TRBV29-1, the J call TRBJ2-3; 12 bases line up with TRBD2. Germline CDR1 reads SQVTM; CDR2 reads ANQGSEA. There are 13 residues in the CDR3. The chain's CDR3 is CSVRTSGTYEQYF. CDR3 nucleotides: TGCAGCGTGAGGACTAGCGGGACATACGAGCAGTACTTT.

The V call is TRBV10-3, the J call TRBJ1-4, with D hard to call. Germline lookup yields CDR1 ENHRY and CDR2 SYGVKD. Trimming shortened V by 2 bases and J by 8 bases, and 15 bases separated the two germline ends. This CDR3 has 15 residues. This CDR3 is CAISEGPSAEEKLFF. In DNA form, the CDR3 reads TGTGCCATCAGTGAGGGCCCAAGCGCTGAAGAAAAACTGTTTTTT.

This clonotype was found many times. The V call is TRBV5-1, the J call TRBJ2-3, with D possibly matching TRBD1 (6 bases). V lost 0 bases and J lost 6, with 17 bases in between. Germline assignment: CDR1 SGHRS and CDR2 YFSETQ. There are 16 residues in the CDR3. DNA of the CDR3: TGCGCCAGCAGCTTGGGACAGGATCCCTTAAGGGATACGCAGTATTTT. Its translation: CASSLGQDPLRDTQYF.

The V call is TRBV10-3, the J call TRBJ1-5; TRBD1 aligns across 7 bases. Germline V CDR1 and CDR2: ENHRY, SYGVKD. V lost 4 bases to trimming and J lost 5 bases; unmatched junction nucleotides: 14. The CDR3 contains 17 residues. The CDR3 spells CAISGEGTGAAHQPQHF. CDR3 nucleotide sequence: TGTGCCATCAGTGGGGAGGGTACAGGGGCGGCTCATCAGCCCCAGCATTTT.

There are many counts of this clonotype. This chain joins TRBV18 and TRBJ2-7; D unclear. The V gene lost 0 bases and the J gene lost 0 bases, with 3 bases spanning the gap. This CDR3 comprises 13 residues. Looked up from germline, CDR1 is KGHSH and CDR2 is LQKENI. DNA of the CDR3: TGTGCCAGCTCACCACCTGCCTCCTACGAGCAGTACTTC. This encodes CASSPPASYEQYF. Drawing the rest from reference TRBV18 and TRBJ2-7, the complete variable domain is NAGVMQNPRHLVRRRGQEARLRCSPMKGHSHVYWYRQLPEEGLKFMVYLQKENIIDESGMPKERFSAEFPKEGPSILRIQQVVRGDSAAYFCASSPPASYEQYFGPGTRLTVT.

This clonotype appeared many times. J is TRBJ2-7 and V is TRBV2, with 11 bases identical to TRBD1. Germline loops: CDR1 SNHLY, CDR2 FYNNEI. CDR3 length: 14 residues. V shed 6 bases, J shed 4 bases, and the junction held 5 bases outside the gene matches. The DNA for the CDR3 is TGTGCCAGCAGCCAGGGACAGGGGGGATACGAGCAGTACTTC. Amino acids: CASSQGQGGYEQYF.

CDR3 bases: TGTGCCAGCAGTGGATTGGGGGAAGGCTACACCTTC. It translates to CASSGLGEGYTF. The rearrangement joins TRBV25-1 to TRBJ1-2; D is perhaps TRBD1 (5 bases). This CDR3 spans 12 amino acids. V shed 4 bases and J shed 8 bases, with 11 bases lying between them. Germline V gene data show CDR1 as MGHDK and CDR2 as SYGVNS.

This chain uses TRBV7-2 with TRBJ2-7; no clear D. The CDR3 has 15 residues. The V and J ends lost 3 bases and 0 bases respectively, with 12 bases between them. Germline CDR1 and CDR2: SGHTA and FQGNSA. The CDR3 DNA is TGTGCCAGCAGCTTCCTAGGGCGGTACTCCTACGAGCAGTACTTC. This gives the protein CASSFLGRYSYEQYF.

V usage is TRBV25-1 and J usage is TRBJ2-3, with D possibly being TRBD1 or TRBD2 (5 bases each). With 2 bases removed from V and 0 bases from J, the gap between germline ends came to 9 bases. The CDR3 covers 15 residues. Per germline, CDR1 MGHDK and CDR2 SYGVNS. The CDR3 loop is CASSERWGSTDTQYF. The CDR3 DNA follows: TGTGCCAGCAGTGAAAGGTGGGGGAGCACAGATACGCAGTATTTT.

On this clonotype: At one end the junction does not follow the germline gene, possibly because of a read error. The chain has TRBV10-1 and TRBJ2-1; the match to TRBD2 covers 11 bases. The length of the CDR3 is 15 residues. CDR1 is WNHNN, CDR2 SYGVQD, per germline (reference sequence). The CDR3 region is CTSSDLAGGYNEQFF. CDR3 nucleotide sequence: TGCACCAGCAGTGATTTAGCGGGAGGGTACAATGAGCAGTTCTTC.

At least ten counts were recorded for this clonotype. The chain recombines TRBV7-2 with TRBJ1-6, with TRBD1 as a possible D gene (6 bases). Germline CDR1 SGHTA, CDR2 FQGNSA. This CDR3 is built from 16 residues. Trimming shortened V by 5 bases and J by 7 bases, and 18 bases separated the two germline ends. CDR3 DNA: TGTGCCAGCAGCAACACCGGGACACTCGGCAATTCACCCCTCCACTTT. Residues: CASSNTGTLGNSPLHF.

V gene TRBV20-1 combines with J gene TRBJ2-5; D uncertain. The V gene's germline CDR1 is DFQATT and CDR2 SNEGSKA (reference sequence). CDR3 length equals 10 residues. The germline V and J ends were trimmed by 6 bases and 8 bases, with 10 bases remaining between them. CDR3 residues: CSAGGDTQYF. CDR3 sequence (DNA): TGCAGTGCAGGCGGAGATACCCAGTACTTC.

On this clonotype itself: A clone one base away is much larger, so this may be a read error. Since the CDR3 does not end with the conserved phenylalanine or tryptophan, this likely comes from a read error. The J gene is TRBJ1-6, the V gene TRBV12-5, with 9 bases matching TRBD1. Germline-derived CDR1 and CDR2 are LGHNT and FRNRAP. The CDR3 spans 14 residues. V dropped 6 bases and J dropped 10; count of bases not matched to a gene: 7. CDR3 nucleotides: TGTGCTAGTGGGCTACAGGGGGCGAACTCACCCCTCCACCTT. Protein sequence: CASGLQGANSPLHL.

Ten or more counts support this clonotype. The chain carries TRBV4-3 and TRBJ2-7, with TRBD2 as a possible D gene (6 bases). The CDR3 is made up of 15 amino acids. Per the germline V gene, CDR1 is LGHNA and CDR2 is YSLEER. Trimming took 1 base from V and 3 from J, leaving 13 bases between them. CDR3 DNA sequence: TGCGCCAGCAGCCAAGCCCGGGACTCCCTCTACGAGCAGTACTTC. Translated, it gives CASSQARDSLYEQYF.

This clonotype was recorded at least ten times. The CDR3 DNA follows: TGCAGTATCGAGGACCGGGTCCAACTCAAGGATGAGCAGTTCTTC. Translation gives CSIEDRVQLKDEQFF. The V call is TRBV20-1, the J call TRBJ2-1; D not resolved. CDR1 DFQATT and CDR2 SNEGSKA come from the germline V gene (reference sequence). This CDR3 region has 15 residues. The V and J ends lost 8 bases and 8 bases respectively, with 25 bases between them.

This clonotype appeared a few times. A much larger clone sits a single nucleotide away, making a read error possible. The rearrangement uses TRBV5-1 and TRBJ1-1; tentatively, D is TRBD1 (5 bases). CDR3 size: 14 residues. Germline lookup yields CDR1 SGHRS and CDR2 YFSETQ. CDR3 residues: CASSLLTETTEALF. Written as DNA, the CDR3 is TGCGCCAGCAGCTTGTTGACAGAGACCACTGAAGCTCTCTTT.

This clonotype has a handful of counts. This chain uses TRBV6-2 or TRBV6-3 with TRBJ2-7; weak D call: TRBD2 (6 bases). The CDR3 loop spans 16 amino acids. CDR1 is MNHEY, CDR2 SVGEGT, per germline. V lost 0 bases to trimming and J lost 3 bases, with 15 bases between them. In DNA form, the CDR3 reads TGTGCCAGCAGTTACTCGGCGTCCGAGCGGGTCTACGAGCAGTACTTC. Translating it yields CASSYSASERVYEQYF.

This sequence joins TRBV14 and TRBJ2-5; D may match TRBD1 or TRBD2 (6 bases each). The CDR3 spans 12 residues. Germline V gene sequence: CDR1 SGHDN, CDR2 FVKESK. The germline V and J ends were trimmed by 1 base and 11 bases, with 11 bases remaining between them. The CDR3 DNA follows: TGTGCCAGCAGCCAAGGGAGGGGGACTCAGTACTTC. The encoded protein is CASSQGRGTQYF.

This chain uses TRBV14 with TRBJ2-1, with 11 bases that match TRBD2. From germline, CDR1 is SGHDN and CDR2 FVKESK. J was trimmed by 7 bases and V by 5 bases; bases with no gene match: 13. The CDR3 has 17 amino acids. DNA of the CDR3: TGTGCCAGCAGCTTCACTAGCGGGGGAGGAGAGGTGAATGAGCAGTTCTTC. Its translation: CASSFTSGGGEVNEQFF.